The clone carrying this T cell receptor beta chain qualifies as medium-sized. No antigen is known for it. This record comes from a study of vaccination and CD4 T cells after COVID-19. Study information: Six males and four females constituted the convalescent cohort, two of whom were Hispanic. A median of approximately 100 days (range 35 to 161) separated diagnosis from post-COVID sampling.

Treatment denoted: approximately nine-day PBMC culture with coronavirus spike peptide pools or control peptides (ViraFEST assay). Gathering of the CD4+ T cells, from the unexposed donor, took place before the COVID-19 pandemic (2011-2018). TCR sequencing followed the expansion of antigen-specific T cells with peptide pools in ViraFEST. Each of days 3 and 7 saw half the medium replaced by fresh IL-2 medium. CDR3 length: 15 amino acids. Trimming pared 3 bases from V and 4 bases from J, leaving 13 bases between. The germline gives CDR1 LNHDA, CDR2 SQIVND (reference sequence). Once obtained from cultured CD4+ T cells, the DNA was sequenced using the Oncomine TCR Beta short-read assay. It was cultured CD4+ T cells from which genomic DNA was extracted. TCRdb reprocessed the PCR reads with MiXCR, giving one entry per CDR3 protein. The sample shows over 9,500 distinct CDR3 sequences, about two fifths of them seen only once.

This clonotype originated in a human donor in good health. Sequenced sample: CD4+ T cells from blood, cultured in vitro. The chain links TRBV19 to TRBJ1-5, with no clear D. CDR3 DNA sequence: TGTGCCAGTAGTATGGTAAGGTCGGTTAATCAGCCCCAGCATTTT. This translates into CASSMVRSVNQPQHF.